The 31 T cell receptor beta chains below all came from one sample that was sequenced in a study of T cell responses to AZD1222 COVID-19 vaccine. Clones were read by immunoSEQ multiplex PCR, and TCRdb kept only the in-frame ones, dropping some. The sample lists over 110,000 clones, 85% to 95% occurring once. The sample here was peripheral blood, taken after recovery from COVID-19. These receptors originate from an adult who had recovered from COVID-19.

V gene TRBV28 combines with J gene TRBJ2-2; TRBD2 agrees at 9 bases. V trimming: 6 bases; J trimming: 2 bases; junction bases outside the gene matches: 10. CDR3 length: 17 amino acids. The germline V gene encodes CDR1 MDHEN and CDR2 SYDVKM. The CDR3 bases are TGTGCCAGCAGGTGGGCGGGAGGGTTTTCAAACACCGGGGAGCTGTTTTTT. Amino acid sequence: CASRWAGGFSNTGELFF.

This chain uses TRBV5-4 with TRBJ2-5; 7 bases are shared with TRBD2. The CDR3 spans 14 residues. Germline lookup yields CDR1 SGHNT and CDR2 YYREEE (reference sequence). V lost 4 bases and J lost 5; bases outside the gene matches: 8. The CDR3 spells CASSPRLALETQYF. The DNA for the CDR3 is TGTGCCAGCAGCCCCAGACTAGCTTTGGAGACCCAGTACTTC.

The chain uses TRBV5-1 and TRBJ2-7, with 9 bases matching TRBD1. Looked up from germline, CDR1 is SGHRS and CDR2 is YFSETQ. J was trimmed by 4 bases and V by 4 bases; bases with no gene match: 6. This CDR3 is built from 14 residues. CDR3 DNA sequence: TGCGCCAGCAGCACGGACGGACAGGGGTACGAGCAGTACTTC. It translates to CASSTDGQGYEQYF.

This chain connects TRBV4-1 to TRBJ2-1; no clear D. This CDR3 contains 14 residues. Trimming stripped 1 base from V and 4 bases from J, with 8 bases between. In germline, CDR1 is MGHRA, CDR2 YSYEKL. The CDR3 nucleotides are TGCGCCAGCAGCCAAGTTGAACTGTACAATGAGCAGTTCTTC. It specifies CASSQVELYNEQFF.

This clone appeared once. V is TRBV11-2 and J is TRBJ1-3; no firm D call. V shed 7 bases and J shed 0 bases, with 13 bases lying between them. CDR3 length: 15 amino acids. Looked up from germline, CDR1 is SGHAT and CDR2 is FQNNGV. In DNA form, the CDR3 reads TGTGCCAGCACCTACGTCGGGGTCTCTGGAAACACCATATATTTT. It yields the protein CASTYVGVSGNTIYF.

The chain couples TRBV3-1 (or the pseudogene TRBV3-2) to TRBJ2-1; D is possibly TRBD1 or TRBD2 (6 bases each). Germline V gene data show CDR1 as LGHDT and CDR2 as YNNKEL (reference sequence). CDR3 length equals 18 residues. V was cut by 0 bases and J by 7 bases, with 22 bases left in between. The CDR3 protein is CASSQDVDSRGVLNEQFF. In DNA form, the CDR3 reads TGTGCCAGCAGCCAAGATGTAGACTCTAGGGGGGTTTTAAATGAGCAGTTCTTC.

The chain combines TRBV7-9 with TRBJ2-3; possible D gene TRBD1, 6 bases. The CDR3 runs 14 residues. The germline V gene has CDR1 SEHNR and CDR2 FQNEAQ (reference sequence). The V gene lost 5 bases and the J gene lost 6 bases, with 15 bases spanning the gap. The DNA for the CDR3 is TGTGCCAGCAGCCACAGGGTCCCCCGGGATACGCAGTATTTT. Residues: CASSHRVPRDTQYF. Full variable domain (missing parts from reference TRBV7-9 and TRBJ2-3): DTGVSQNPRHKITKRGQNVTFRCDPISEHNRLYWYRQTLGQGPEFLTYFQNEAQLEKSRLLSDRFSAERPKGSFSTLEIQRTEQGDSAMYLCASSHRVPRDTQYFGPGTRLTVL.

This clone was observed a handful of times. This chain uses TRBV6-4 with TRBJ2-1; a weak D match, TRBD1 (5 bases). This CDR3 has 13 residues. Germline CDR1 and CDR2: MRHNA and SNTAGT. V gave up 0 bases and J gave up 5 bases, with 5 bases separating them. Here the CDR3 DNA reads TGTGCCAGCAGTGACTCGGACAACAATGAGCAGTTCTTC. As protein: CASSDSDNNEQFF.

This chain uses TRBV18 with TRBJ1-1; D not resolved. CDR1 is KGHSH and CDR2 is LQKENI in the germline V gene. The CDR3 has 12 residues. V lost 1 base, J lost 8 bases, and 8 bases lay in between. The CDR3 protein is CASSPRGDEAFF. Written as DNA, the CDR3 is TGTGCCAGCTCACCACGGGGAGACGAAGCTTTCTTT.

This clone was detected once. The chain is built from TRBV6-1 and TRBJ1-2, with unresolved D. CDR1 and CDR2 from the germline V gene are MNHNS and SASEGT. Trimming took 2 bases from V and 7 from J, leaving 17 bases between them. The CDR3 is 15 amino acids. CDR3 sequence (DNA): TGTGCCAGCAGTGAAACCCCGTTGGTGGCTGTTGGCTACACCTTC. Translation gives CASSETPLVAVGYTF.

V usage is TRBV27 and J usage is TRBJ2-7; D ambiguous. This CDR3 contains 12 residues. Germline V gene lookup returns CDR1 MNHEY and CDR2 SMNVEV (reference sequence). V was trimmed by 2 bases and J by 3 bases, leaving 5 bases between them. CDR3 sequence reads: CASSLRGYEQYF. The CDR3 DNA reads as TGTGCCAGCAGTTTACGTGGCTACGAGCAGTACTTC.

The chain couples TRBV11-2 to TRBJ2-1; 9 nucleotides align to TRBD1. The germline V gene encodes CDR1 SGHAT and CDR2 FQNNGV. This CDR3 has 19 amino acids. V lost 2 bases, J lost 5 bases, and 16 bases stayed unmatched. The CDR3 bases are TGTGCCAGCAGCTTAAGGACAGGGGTCCTTTTTTCCCCAAACAATGAGCAGTTCTTC. Encoded protein: CASSLRTGVLFSPNNEQFF. Using reference TRBV11-2 and TRBJ2-1 for the parts outside the CDR3, the full variable domain is EAGVAQSPRYKIIEKRQSVAFWCNPISGHATLYWYQQILGQGPKLLIQFQNNGVVDDSQLPKDRFSAERLKGVDSTLKIQPAKLEDSAVYLCASSLRTGVLFSPNNEQFFGPGTRLTVL.

The chain recombines TRBV28 with TRBJ2-1; possible D gene TRBD1, 6 bases. The germline V gene encodes CDR1 MDHEN and CDR2 SYDVKM. Trimming shortened V by 6 bases and J by 2 bases, and 14 bases separated the two germline ends. CDR3 size: 15 residues. The CDR3 region has the DNA TGTGCCAGCAGCTTGACAGGCGCCGCCTACAATGAGCAGTTCTTC. Encoded protein: CASSLTGAAYNEQFF.

The V gene is TRBV28, the J gene TRBJ1-2; D unresolved. The CDR3 runs 13 residues. Germline CDR1 is MDHEN and CDR2 is SYDVKM. Trimming cost V 5 bases and J 2 bases, with 9 bases left between them. The CDR3 sequence: CASSEARNYGYTF. The CDR3 bases are TGTGCCAGCAGTGAGGCGCGGAACTATGGCTACACCTTC.

The V gene is TRBV19, the J gene TRBJ1-4; perhaps TRBD1 as D (6 bases). Per germline, CDR1 LNHDA and CDR2 SQIVND (reference sequence). The CDR3 is 13 amino acids. V gave up 8 bases and J gave up 3 bases, with 10 bases separating them. For the CDR3, the DNA is TGTGCCAGTTCAGGGGCGGCTAATGAAAAACTGTTTTTT. It specifies CASSGAANEKLFF.

The chain recombines TRBV27 with TRBJ2-3; TRBD2 might be the D (6 bases). The CDR3 has 13 residues. In germline, CDR1 is MNHEY, CDR2 SMNVEV (reference sequence). Deletions cut 4 bases from V and 7 bases from J, with 12 bases between. The CDR3 spells CASSWGLKYTQYF. Here the CDR3 DNA reads TGTGCCAGCAGTTGGGGACTTAAGTATACGCAGTATTTT.

This clone was seen once. Written as DNA, the CDR3 is TGTGCCAGCAGTGAAGAGTACTCCTATGGCTACACCTTC. Its protein product is CASSEEYSYGYTF. This sequence joins TRBV2 and TRBJ1-2; no definite D call. Germline CDR1 SNHLY, CDR2 FYNNEI. The CDR3 is 13 residues long. V lost 1 base and J lost 4, with 7 bases in between. Looking up the rest from reference TRBV2 and TRBJ1-2 gives the full variable domain: EPEVTQTPSHQVTQMGQEVILRCVPISNHLYFYWYRQILGQKVEFLVSFYNNEISEKSEIFDDQFSVERPDGSNFTLKIRSTKLEDSAMYFCASSEEYSYGYTFGSGTRLTVV.

V and J are TRBV4-2 and TRBJ2-5; D uncertain. This CDR3 region has 14 residues. Germline CDR1 and CDR2: LGHNA and YNFKEQ. Trimming removed 1 base at V and 2 bases at J, with 8 bases between. The chain's CDR3 is CASSQGDSQETQYF. CDR3 sequence (DNA): TGTGCCAGCAGCCAAGGGGATTCACAAGAGACCCAGTACTTC.

This clone ranks as medium-sized (0.01 to 0.1%). The chain employs TRBV29-1 and TRBJ1-1; TRBD1 agrees at 8 bases. With 6 bases clipped from V and 0 bases from J, the junction kept 9 bases outside the gene matches. This CDR3 has 15 amino acids. Per germline, CDR1 SQVTM and CDR2 ANQGSEA. The CDR3 nucleotides read TGCAGCGTGGGGGGTGGACAGGGTCTGAACACTGAAGCTTTCTTT. It yields the protein CSVGGGQGLNTEAFF.

The V and J genes are TRBV30 and TRBJ1-1; the D is unclear. Trimming took off 2 bases at V and 10 bases at J, with 11 bases between the two ends. The V gene's germline CDR1 is GTSNPN and CDR2 SVGIG (reference sequence). This CDR3 has 11 amino acids. The CDR3 DNA reads TGTGCCTGGAGTCCCGGGGTAGGAGCTTTCTTT. This encodes CAWSPGVGAFF.

This chain links TRBV6-4 with TRBJ2-1; D may be TRBD2 (5 bases). The V end lost 7 bases, the J end lost 0 bases, and 13 bases lay between the germline ends. CDR3 length equals 15 residues. Germline CDR1 is MRHNA and CDR2 is SNTAGT. In DNA, the CDR3 is TGTGCCAGCAAGGAGGACGGAAGCTCCTACAATGAGCAGTTCTTC. Encoded protein: CASKEDGSSYNEQFF.

The chain has TRBV6-5 and TRBJ2-2; D remains unclear. The germline CDR1 and CDR2 sequences are MNHEY and SVGAGI. The V gene lost 6 bases and the J gene lost 7 bases, with 12 bases spanning the gap. This CDR3 comprises 13 residues. The CDR3 sequence: CASRLTDGGELFF. Here the CDR3 DNA reads TGTGCCAGCAGGCTTACCGACGGCGGGGAGCTGTTTTTT.

The rearrangement links TRBV6-1 to TRBJ1-3; no firm D call. Trimming pared 4 bases from V and 0 bases from J, leaving 13 bases between. CDR1 is MNHNS, CDR2 SASEGT, per germline. The CDR3 has 16 amino acids. The CDR3 DNA is TGTGCCAGCAGTGTCGGAGGGTTTAGCTCTGGAAACACCATATATTTT. Encoded protein: CASSVGGFSSGNTIYF.

This chain uses TRBV23-1 with TRBJ2-7, with a tentative D call TRBD1 (5 bases). TRBV23-1 is flagged as an ORF with uncertain function. Trimming stripped 4 bases from V and 1 base from J, with 11 bases between. CDR3 length: 14 amino acids. CDR3 loop: CASSPRDSSYEQYF. The CDR3 DNA reads TGCGCCAGCAGTCCCCGAGACAGTTCCTACGAGCAGTACTTC.

This clone was picked up a small number of times. The genes are TRBV9 and TRBJ2-1; TRBD2 matches at 8 bases. V was clipped by 4 bases and J by 4 bases; unmatched bases: 13. The CDR3 is 17 amino acids. The V gene's germline CDR1 is SGDLS and CDR2 YYNGEE. The CDR3 sequence is CASSTQEVAGHYNEQFF. The CDR3 DNA follows: TGTGCCAGCAGCACCCAGGAGGTAGCGGGGCATTACAATGAGCAGTTCTTC. Drawing the rest from reference TRBV9 and TRBJ2-1, the complete variable domain is DSGVTQTPKHLITATGQRVTLRCSPRSGDLSVYWYQQSLDQGLQFLIQYYNGEERAKGNILERFSAQQFPDLHSELNLSSLELGDSALYFCASSTQEVAGHYNEQFFGPGTRLTVL.

There are a few counts of this clone. The CDR3 reads CATSDPVAGGQETQYF. In DNA form, the CDR3 reads TGTGCCACCAGTGACCCCGTGGCGGGAGGTCAAGAGACCCAGTACTTC. The chain employs TRBV24-1 and TRBJ2-5; 8 nucleotides line up with TRBD2. The CDR3 spans 16 residues. Trimming removed 4 bases from V and 2 bases from J; junction bases left unmatched: 8. Per the germline V gene, CDR1 is KGHDR and CDR2 is SFDVKD.

The chain couples TRBV5-1 to TRBJ2-1, with 7 bases that match TRBD1. Germline-derived CDR1 and CDR2 are SGHRS and YFSETQ. After removal of 0 bases from V and 1 base from J, the junction contained 4 bases not matched to a gene. This CDR3 region has 16 residues. The CDR3 nucleotides are TGCGCCAGCAGCTTGGGCTCGGGACAGTCCTACAATGAGCAGTTCTTC. This codes for CASSLGSGQSYNEQFF.

J is TRBJ1-3 and V is TRBV18; no clear D gene. Trimming stripped 3 bases from V and 7 bases from J, with 13 bases between. Germline V gene sequence: CDR1 KGHSH, CDR2 LQKENI. The CDR3 has 14 amino acids. Written as DNA, the CDR3 is TGTGCCAGCTCACCGCGGCTGTCCCGGAACACCATATATTTT. This gives the protein CASSPRLSRNTIYF.

The chain has TRBV5-4 and TRBJ1-3; no clear D gene. Germline values: CDR1 SGHNT, CDR2 YYREEE (reference sequence). The V end was cut by 0 bases, the J end by 0 bases, with 7 bases between. The CDR3 totals 15 residues. Written as DNA, the CDR3 is TGTGCCAGCAGCTTGGACGGACTCTCTGGAAACACCATATATTTT. It is translated as CASSLDGLSGNTIYF.

The CDR3 loop is CASSRTRRTEAFF. DNA for the CDR3: TGCGCCAGCAGCCGGACGAGGCGCACTGAAGCTTTCTTT. The chain joins TRBV4-1 to TRBJ1-1, with D hard to call. V gave up 4 bases and J gave up 4 bases, with 10 bases separating them. The CDR3 consists of 13 residues. Germline V gene lookup returns CDR1 MGHRA and CDR2 YSYEKL.

This rearrangement joins TRBV6-1 to TRBJ2-7; D unclear. The CDR3 length is 13 residues. Per germline, CDR1 MNHNS and CDR2 SASEGT. The V end was cut by 2 bases, the J end by 7 bases, with 12 bases between. CDR3 loop: CASSERGHFEQYF. In DNA, the CDR3 is TGTGCCAGCAGTGAACGTGGGCACTTTGAGCAGTACTTC.